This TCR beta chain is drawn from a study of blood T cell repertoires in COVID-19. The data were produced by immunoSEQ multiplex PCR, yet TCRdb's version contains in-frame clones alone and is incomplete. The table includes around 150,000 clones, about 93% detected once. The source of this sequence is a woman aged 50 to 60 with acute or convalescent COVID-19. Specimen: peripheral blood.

In DNA, the CDR3 is TGTGCCAGCAGCCCCCGACAGGGGGCTATGGCTTTCTTT. Translation: CASSPRQGAMAFF. This chain links TRBV3-1 (or the pseudogene TRBV3-2) with TRBJ1-1; the match to TRBD1 covers 10 bases. The germline V gene encodes CDR1 LGHDT and CDR2 YNNKEL (reference sequence). J was trimmed by 11 bases and V by 4 bases; bases with no gene match: 7. The CDR3 runs 13 residues.